What follows are 11 T cell receptor beta chains derived from one specimen sequenced in a study of blood T cell repertoires in COVID-19. Some clones are missing from TCRdb's copy, which holds only in-frame ones; the method was immunoSEQ multiplex PCR. The table has about 130,000 clones, roughly three quarters seen once; the top ten hold 30% to 45%. Sequencing was done on a sample of peripheral blood. The receptors originated from a man aged 35 to 55 with active or convalescent COVID-19.

The chain recombines TRBV5-1 with TRBJ2-6, with D possibly TRBD2 on 6 matching bases. The CDR3 totals 19 residues. Per the germline V gene, CDR1 is SGHRS and CDR2 is YFSETQ. The V end lost 0 bases, the J end lost 1 base, and 17 bases lay between the germline ends. CDR3 loop: CASSLGPGRESSGANVLTF. CDR3 coding DNA: TGCGCCAGCAGCTTGGGCCCGGGACGGGAGTCATCTGGGGCCAACGTCCTGACTTTC.

The rearrangement links TRBV7-2 to TRBJ2-5, with 11 positions matching TRBD2. Germline loops: CDR1 SGHTA, CDR2 FQGNSA. Losses at the gene ends were 4 bases for V and 3 bases for J; bases not matched to a gene: 4. This CDR3 is 15 amino acids long. This CDR3 is CASSSIAGGEETQYF. In DNA form, the CDR3 reads TGTGCCAGCAGCTCAATAGCGGGAGGGGAAGAGACCCAGTACTTC.

The chain joins TRBV30 to TRBJ1-6; tentatively, D is TRBD1 (5 bases). Trimming shortened V by 4 bases and J by 7 bases, and 17 bases separated the two germline ends. The CDR3 has 15 amino acids. CDR1 is GTSNPN, CDR2 SVGIG, per germline (reference sequence). The CDR3 is CAWNQDTDGNSPLHF. The CDR3 region has the DNA TGTGCCTGGAACCAGGACACAGACGGGAATTCACCCCTCCACTTT.

This sequence joins TRBV19 and TRBJ2-2; 11 bases map to TRBD2. V lost 2 bases and J lost 6; bases outside the gene matches: 5. Germline loops: CDR1 LNHDA, CDR2 SQIVND (reference sequence). The CDR3 has 16 amino acids. The CDR3 DNA follows: TGTGCCAGTAGTATACTTGGTAGCGGGGGGGCCGGGGAGCTGTTTTTT. Protein product: CASSILGSGGAGELFF.

The sample holds a few counts of this clone. The gene calls are TRBV6-1 and TRBJ2-7; D gene ambiguous. Deletions cut 1 base from V and 11 bases from J, with 9 bases between. CDR1 is MNHNS and CDR2 is SASEGT in the germline V gene. The CDR3 is made up of 11 amino acids. The CDR3 coding sequence is TGTGCCAGCAGTGAAGTTGGAGCTAAGTACTTC. It is translated as CASSEVGAKYF.

The rearrangement joins TRBV3-1 (or the pseudogene TRBV3-2) to TRBJ2-1, with 9 bases lining up with TRBD1. The V and J ends lost 4 bases and 9 bases, in that order; junction bases with no gene match: 10. CDR3 size: 15 residues. Looked up from germline, CDR1 is LGHDT and CDR2 is YNNKEL (reference sequence). The CDR3 DNA follows: TGTGCCAGCAGCCCACTTTACGGGACAGGGTTTGAGCAGTTCTTC. It specifies CASSPLYGTGFEQFF.

This clone was observed a few times. The chain employs TRBV9 and TRBJ1-3; D is uncertain. CDR3 length equals 13 residues. V dropped 2 bases and J dropped 1 base, with 4 bases sitting between them. Germline values: CDR1 SGDLS, CDR2 YYNGEE. DNA of the CDR3: TGTGCCAGCAGCGTGACTTCTGGAAACACCATATATTTT. It yields the protein CASSVTSGNTIYF.

The J gene is TRBJ1-3, the V gene TRBV4-2; perhaps TRBD1 as D (5 bases). The V and J ends lost 3 bases and 1 base respectively, with 10 bases between them. The germline V gene has CDR1 LGHNA and CDR2 YNFKEQ. The CDR3 extends over 15 amino acids. The CDR3 coding sequence is TGTGCCAGCAGCCAGGTCAGGGTTTCTGGAAACACCATATATTTT. Translation gives CASSQVRVSGNTIYF.

V and J are TRBV7-6 and TRBJ1-1; TRBD1 agrees at 10 bases. J was trimmed by 6 bases and V by 5 bases; bases with no gene match: 6. The length of the CDR3 is 14 residues. Germline CDR1 and CDR2: SGHVS and FNYEAQ. The CDR3 loop reads CASSPPGTGAEAFF. CDR3 DNA sequence: TGTGCCAGCAGCCCTCCCGGGACAGGGGCTGAAGCTTTCTTT.

V gene TRBV2 combines with J gene TRBJ2-4, with unresolved D. The CDR3 covers 12 residues. Trimming left V 7 bases short and J 5 bases short, with 9 bases between. The germline CDR1 and CDR2 sequences are SNHLY and FYNNEI. The CDR3 DNA follows: TGTGCCAGCATGGTACAGCAAAACATTCAGTACTTC. This codes for CASMVQQNIQYF.

V and J are TRBV2 and TRBJ2-3, with 7 nucleotides matching TRBD2. The CDR3 is made up of 16 amino acids. Germline CDR1 SNHLY, CDR2 FYNNEI. The trim removed 6 bases at V and 0 bases at J, leaving 9 bases unmatched. DNA for the CDR3: TGTGCCAGCAGACTTTCTAGCGGTTCTAGCACAGATACGCAGTATTTT. Its translation: CASRLSSGSSTDTQYF.